The clone carrying this TCR beta chain was counted many times. TCRdb reprocessed the RACE reads with MiXCR, giving one entry per CDR3 protein. In the table there are roughly 38,000 distinct CDR3 sequences, less than 8.5% of which are singletons. The sample is drawn from a study of human T cells and chemical hapten exposure. Time point meaning: pre-sensitization, week 0. Sample treatment: therapeutic diphenylcyclopropenone sensitization with weekly scalp DPC. Germline values: CDR1 LNHNV, CDR2 YYDKDF (reference sequence). The ends were cut back, 2 bases at V and 5 bases at J, with 6 bases in the middle. The CDR3 sequence is 12 residues long.

The starting material was whole blood, obtained in connection with sensitization to the hapten diphenylcyclopropenone (DPC). V usage is TRBV15 and J usage is TRBJ1-1; the D gene is possibly TRBD1 (6 bases). This clonotype was obtained from a woman aged 50 to 60 with alopecia areata. Some clones in this sample may be carry-over from other donors' samples. This chain's CDR3 is CATSRQGTEAFF. The CDR3 DNA is TGTGCCACCAGCAGACAGGGGACTGAAGCTTTCTTT.